This T cell receptor (beta chain) was found in a study of blood T cell repertoires in COVID-19. Whole-study context: Sources were T cells, B-cell-depleted T cells, or PBMCs; the material itself was cDNA or gDNA.

Authors' data handling: The authors estimated nucleated cell counts from reference gene primer amplification. The protocol was immunoSEQ multiplex PCR, while the TCRdb copy is restricted to in-frame clones and leaves out a portion. V and J calls plus clone size are reproduced from that table; the DNA served to infer D and trimming. The table lists approximately 180,000 clones, about 90% of them singletons. Participants came from some 26 US areas, aged about 18 to 100 years. Allocation to cohorts depended on clinical history reported by the participants. CDR3 length equals 15 residues. Trimming pared 2 bases from V and 1 base from J, leaving 11 bases between. Germline CDR1 MNHEY, CDR2 SVGAGI.

The sequence came from a human donor with acute COVID-19. The donor label of this sample is uncertain. The chain employs TRBV6-5 and TRBJ1-1, with D possibly TRBD1 on 6 matching bases. The sequenced sample was PBMCs or T cells enriched from blood (not recorded which). In nucleotides, the CDR3 is TGTGCCAGCAGTTACATGGGACACTCGAACACTGAAGCTTTCTTT. It is translated as CASSYMGHSNTEAFF.